This T cell receptor (beta chain) emerged from a study of shared clonotypes between healthy human individuals. Study findings and constraints: Read depth was anticipated to influence clonotype sharing among donors.

Regarding this clone: Antigen unknown.

Each of the donors was a healthy adult who was HIV-negative and had not had a recent acute infection or vaccination. TCRdb's table, derived via immunoSEQ multiplex PCR, lists solely in-frame clones and lacks some. The sample lists about 2.3 million clones; approximately 93% were seen once. The sample consisted of naive CD4+ T cells from PBMCs. Regarding subset: CD45RA+ positively selected. This sequence originates from a man aged 18-30 years in good health. Some clones in this sample may be carry-over from other donors' samples.

CDR3 nucleotides: TGTGCCAGGGTGGGGTTGACAGGGTACACCGGGGAGCTGTTTTTT. Translating gives CARVGLTGYTGELFF. The rearrangement uses TRBV6-1 and TRBJ2-2; 7 bases map to TRBD1. The CDR3 totals 15 residues. Trimming removed 9 bases from V and 3 bases from J; junction bases left unmatched: 10. Germline values: CDR1 MNHNS, CDR2 SASEGT.